The present T cell receptor beta chain was sequenced within a study of T cell repertoires in cytomegalovirus infection. Study-level information: Indications of both CMV infection and matching HLA type were provided by public TCR beta signatures.

Study-wide points: There were HLA-C-restricted CMV-specific TCR beta clonotypes dominating the ex vivo response. The cumulative frequency of public TCR beta families identified carriers of CMV plus the relevant HLA.

This clonotype showed up many times. As yet, its antigen is unknown. This CDR3 has 15 amino acids. Germline loops: CDR1 MGHRA, CDR2 YSYEKL. V lost 2 bases and J 2 bases, leaving 12 bases between the germline ends. TCRdb re-called the reads with MiXCR, one entry per CDR3 protein. The sample consists of about 530,000 distinct CDR3 sequences, roughly 29% of them appearing once. The rearrangement joins TRBV4-1 to TRBJ1-2, with D possibly matching TRBD1 (5 bases). The material sequenced was PBMCs. This TCR was recovered from a human donor in good health (CMV status not recorded). Some clones in this sample may be carry-over from other donors' samples. CDR3: CASSQPGRQNYGYTF. The CDR3 DNA is TGCGCCAGCAGCCAACCGGGACGGCAAAACTATGGCTACACCTTC.